These 27 T cell receptor beta chains were all obtained from the same sample, sequenced in a study of T cells in Graves' hyperthyroidism and ophthalmopathy. Authors of the study amplified TCR beta CDR3 regions from RNA transcripts. First-round RT-PCR targeting the TCR CDR3 was performed with the HTBI primer set. Each CDR3 protein is one row after TCRdb ran MiXCR on the multiplex PCR reads. The sample lists around 200,000 distinct CDR3 sequences, approximately 15% occurring once. Sequencing used blood. The receptors originated from a woman aged 45-65 years with Graves' hyperthyroidism.

This clonotype was recorded many times. This chain connects TRBV18 to TRBJ2-3, with TRBD1 matching 10 bases. The junction had 6 bases not matched to a gene; V was cut back by 3 bases and J by 6 bases. The CDR3 runs to 15 residues. CDR1 KGHSH and CDR2 LQKENI come from the germline V gene. The chain's CDR3 is CASSPTGGRRDTQYF. The CDR3, as DNA: TGTGCCAGCTCACCGACAGGGGGCAGGAGGGATACGCAGTATTTT.

This clonotype has just a few counts. A much larger clone differs by one base, so this may be a read error. CDR3 sequence: CSAKEAGGNYGYTF. The CDR3 DNA is TGCAGTGCTAAAGAGGCAGGGGGCAACTATGGCTACACCTTC. The chain is built from TRBV20-1 and TRBJ1-2; 8 bases map to TRBD1. This CDR3 region has 14 residues. Germline V gives CDR1 DFQATT, CDR2 SNEGSKA (reference sequence). After removal of 4 bases from V and 2 bases from J, the junction contained 6 bases not matched to a gene.

This clonotype was observed many times. The chain is built from TRBV9 and TRBJ2-1; possibly TRBD2 for D (5 bases). V lost 4 bases and J 8 bases, leaving 13 bases between the germline ends. Germline V gene data show CDR1 as SGDLS and CDR2 as YYNGEE. This CDR3 spans 13 amino acids. The CDR3, as DNA: TGTGCCAGCAGCCTAGCCCCTCTGGATGAGCAGTTCTTC. The encoded protein is CASSLAPLDEQFF.

The chain links TRBV9 to TRBJ2-1; no definite D call. The CDR3 consists of 14 residues. Germline-derived CDR1 and CDR2 are SGDLS and YYNGEE. The germline V and J ends were trimmed by 4 bases and 5 bases, with 13 bases remaining between them. CDR3 in amino acids: CASSPRLVDNEQFF. The CDR3, as DNA: TGTGCCAGCAGCCCCCGGCTCGTGGACAATGAGCAGTTCTTC.

In this sample, this clonotype turned up a few times. This rearrangement joins TRBV18 to TRBJ2-5, with D possibly being TRBD1 (6 bases). Trimming took off 3 bases at V and 1 base at J, with 12 bases between the two ends. CDR3 length equals 15 residues. Germline V lookup: CDR1 KGHSH, CDR2 LQKENI. For the CDR3, the DNA is TGTGCCAGCTCACCCATGACAGGTCCCCAAGAGACCCAGTACTTC. As protein: CASSPMTGPQETQYF. The full variable domain, rest sourced from reference TRBV18 and TRBJ2-5, is NAGVMQNPRHLVRRRGQEARLRCSPMKGHSHVYWYRQLPEEGLKFMVYLQKENIIDESGMPKERFSAEFPKEGPSILRIQQVVRGDSAAYFCASSPMTGPQETQYFGPGTRLLVL.

In this sample, this clonotype turned up many times. The chain recombines TRBV7-9 with TRBJ2-7; D is possibly TRBD1 (6 bases). CDR3 length: 14 residues. The germline CDR1 and CDR2 sequences are SEHNR and FQNEAQ (reference sequence). Trimming removed 3 bases from V and 2 bases from J, with 11 bases in between. For the CDR3, the DNA is TGTGCCAGCAGCTTCGGACAGCCAACCTACGAGCAGTACTTC. This encodes CASSFGQPTYEQYF.

This clonotype was counted ten times or more. This chain joins TRBV20-1 and TRBJ2-1; tentatively, D is TRBD2 (7 bases). The germline CDR1 and CDR2 sequences are DFQATT and SNEGSKA (reference sequence). This CDR3 has 14 residues. V dropped 0 bases and J dropped 9 bases, with 15 bases sitting between them. CDR3 DNA: TGCAGTGCTAGAGAAGGGGGGGCAAACGTTGAGCAGTTCTTC. Its protein product is CSAREGGANVEQFF.

This clonotype has a handful of counts. V is TRBV11-2 and J is TRBJ1-4; no reliable D call. The V end lost 4 bases, the J end lost 9 bases, and 12 bases lay between the germline ends. The germline gives CDR1 SGHAT, CDR2 FQNNGV. This CDR3 is 13 amino acids long. CDR3 in DNA: TGTGCCAGCAGCTCCCCCATAGGACAAAAACTGTTTTTT. This codes for CASSSPIGQKLFF.

This clonotype was seen at least ten times. The rearrangement uses TRBV6-1 and TRBJ1-2; TRBD1 matches at 8 bases. V shed 7 bases, J shed 5 bases, and the junction held 6 bases outside the gene matches. Germline V gene lookup returns CDR1 MNHNS and CDR2 SASEGT. CDR3 length: 13 amino acids. The DNA of the CDR3 is TGTGCCAGCACCCTACAGGGGGTTTATGGCTACACCTTC. Its translation: CASTLQGVYGYTF.

This clonotype appeared many times. The chain uses TRBV6-5 and TRBJ1-5; D remains unclear. Germline lookup yields CDR1 MNHEY and CDR2 SVGAGI. The V and J ends lost 1 base and 7 bases respectively, with 11 bases between them. CDR3 length equals 14 residues. CDR3 DNA: TGTGCCAGCAGTTACTTCGTAGGGAACCAGCCCCAGCATTTT. It translates to CASSYFVGNQPQHF.

The sample holds one count of this clonotype. A read error may be the cause here, since a much bigger clone is one base away. V is TRBV20-1 and J is TRBJ2-5, with D tentatively TRBD2 (5 bases). CDR3 length: 16 amino acids. Germline lookup yields CDR1 DFQATT and CDR2 SNEGSKA (reference sequence). The CDR3 DNA reads TGCAATGCTAGAGTTCCCTCCCCGGGATTTCAAGAGACCCAGTACTTC. Amino acids: CNARVPSPGFQETQYF.

This clonotype was detected ten times or more. The CDR3 DNA reads as TGTGCCAGCAGTCCACAGGGGACGGCTGAGCAGTTCTTC. Protein product: CASSPQGTAEQFF. This rearrangement joins TRBV27 to TRBJ2-1; 7 bases line up with TRBD1. The germline gives CDR1 MNHEY, CDR2 SMNVEV (reference sequence). Trimming took 5 bases from V and 9 from J; bases not matched to a gene: 7. The CDR3 contains 13 residues.

The gene calls are TRBV28 and TRBJ2-4; TRBD2 agrees at 9 bases. The V segment lost 5 bases and the J segment 0 bases; nucleotides outside the gene matches: 2. Germline V CDR1 and CDR2: MDHEN, SYDVKM. CDR3 length equals 15 residues. CDR3 residues: CASSLAGSAKNIQYF. DNA for the CDR3: TGTGCCAGCAGTCTAGCGGGATCAGCCAAAAACATTCAGTACTTC. The whole variable domain, remainder taken from reference TRBV28 and TRBJ2-4, is DVKVTQSSRYLVKRTGEKVFLECVQDMDHENMFWYRQDPGLGLRLIYFSYDVKMKEKGDIPEGYSVSREKKERFSLILESASTNQTSMYLCASSLAGSAKNIQYFGAGTRLSVL.

This sequence joins TRBV6-2 or TRBV6-3 and TRBJ2-7; a possible D gene is TRBD1 (7 bases). The CDR3 sequence is 14 residues long. From germline, CDR1 is MNHEY and CDR2 SVGEGT. Trimming took off 5 bases at V and 3 bases at J, with 14 bases between the two ends. The CDR3 coding sequence is TGTGCCAGCAGTCCCAGACAGGGACTCTACGAGCAGTACTTC. Protein sequence: CASSPRQGLYEQYF.

This clonotype was picked up many times. Its ends do not fully match the called genes, so a read error is possible. The chain carries TRBV29-1 and TRBJ2-7; D remains ambiguous. CDR1 SQVTM and CDR2 ANQGSEA come from the germline V gene. This CDR3 comprises 13 residues. CDR3 nucleotides: TGCAGCGTTGGAATCCTCTCTACCTATGAGCAGTACTTC. Its translation is CSVGILSTYEQYF.

This clonotype was seen at least ten times. J is TRBJ1-6 and V is TRBV11-2; a weak D match, TRBD1 (5 bases). This CDR3 comprises 15 residues. With 6 bases removed from V and 6 bases from J, the gap between germline ends came to 15 bases. Germline assignment: CDR1 SGHAT and CDR2 FQNNGV. Written as DNA, the CDR3 is TGTGCCAGCAGAGCTCCGGGACCCATTAATTCACCCCTCCACTTT. Its protein is CASRAPGPINSPLHF.

The chain carries TRBV28 and TRBJ2-5, with D possibly TRBD1 on 5 matching bases. The CDR3 is 14 amino acids. CDR1 is MDHEN, CDR2 SYDVKM, per germline. The ends were cut back, 5 bases at V and 2 bases at J, with 12 bases in the middle. The CDR3 spells CASSQDNHQETQYF. CDR3 bases: TGTGCCAGCAGTCAGGACAACCATCAAGAGACCCAGTACTTC.

This chain uses TRBV6-1 with TRBJ2-3, with 9 bases fitting TRBD2. V dropped 5 bases and J dropped 0; count of bases not matched to a gene: 9. The CDR3 has 17 residues. Germline loops: CDR1 MNHNS, CDR2 SASEGT. The CDR3 here is CASSPKGRGGSTDTQYF. The CDR3 region has the DNA TGTGCCAGCAGTCCCAAGGGGCGGGGGGGCAGCACAGATACGCAGTATTTT.

This clonotype has at least ten counts. The gene calls are TRBV25-1 and TRBJ2-3, with D tentatively TRBD2 (6 bases). The V end was cut by 4 bases, the J end by 2 bases, with 16 bases between. Germline V CDR1 and CDR2: MGHDK, SYGVNS. This CDR3 comprises 16 residues. CDR3 bases: TGTGCCAGCAGTGCCCGGCGCGGGGTTACCACAGATACGCAGTATTTT. Protein product: CASSARRGVTTDTQYF.

This clonotype was picked up many times. The V and J genes are TRBV9 and TRBJ1-1; 7 nucleotides agree with TRBD1. This CDR3 comprises 13 residues. The V gene end was trimmed by 0 bases and the J gene end by 4 bases; junction bases not matched to a gene: 0. The germline V gene has CDR1 SGDLS and CDR2 YYNGEE. CDR3 nucleotide sequence: TGTGCCAGCAGCGTAGAGGGGGCCACTGAAGCTTTCTTT. This sequence encodes CASSVEGATEAFF.

As concerns this clonotype: One base away lies a much larger clone, so this may be a sequencing read error. The rearrangement joins TRBV27 to TRBJ1-5; D call uncertain. CDR1 and CDR2 from the germline V gene are MNHEY and SMNVEV (reference sequence). CDR3 length equals 15 residues. Written as DNA, the CDR3 is TGTGCCAGCAGCGTGGGGTGGGATAGCAGTCAGCCCCAGCATTTT. Translation: CASSVGWDSSQPQHF.

Comment on this clonotype: A single base separates this from a much larger clone, so it may be a read error. The CDR3 protein is CSARAGLSQPQHF. CDR3 DNA: TGCAGTGCGAGAGCAGGGTTGAGTCAGCCCCAGCATTTT. The chain couples TRBV20-1 to TRBJ1-5; D possibly corresponds to TRBD1 (5 bases). Looked up from germline, CDR1 is DFQATT and CDR2 is SNEGSKA (reference sequence). The CDR3 has 13 residues.

This clonotype was seen many times. The V and J genes are TRBV11-2 and TRBJ2-7; possibly TRBD2 for D (5 bases). Germline V gene lookup returns CDR1 SGHAT and CDR2 FQNNGV. The V and J ends lost 5 bases and 2 bases respectively, with 13 bases between them. CDR3 size: 14 residues. The CDR3: CASSKVDGTYEQYF. The CDR3 nucleotides are TGTGCCAGCAGCAAGGTAGACGGGACCTACGAGCAGTACTTC.

This clonotype came up many times. J is TRBJ1-1 and V is TRBV20-1; D might be TRBD1 (6 bases). Trimming took 6 bases from V and 4 from J, leaving 18 bases between them. Germline V CDR1 and CDR2: DFQATT, SNEGSKA (reference sequence). This CDR3 has 14 amino acids. The CDR3 DNA reads TGCAGTGCCCCTTCATCAAGGGGGGCCACTGAAGCTTTCTTT. Its translation is CSAPSSRGATEAFF.

In this sample, this clonotype turned up many times. The chain joins TRBV6-1 to TRBJ2-7; 8 bases map to TRBD2. The CDR3 runs to 16 residues. Germline-derived CDR1 and CDR2 are MNHNS and SASEGT. Trimming removed 7 bases from V and 9 bases from J; junction bases left unmatched: 20. DNA for the CDR3: TGTGCCAGCAAACCCTTTAGCGGGGACACCAGTATCGGGCAGTACTTC. It codes for CASKPFSGDTSIGQYF.

In this sample, this clonotype turned up many times. The genes are TRBV9 and TRBJ2-1; TRBD1 aligns across 8 bases. Germline V lookup: CDR1 SGDLS, CDR2 YYNGEE. This CDR3 comprises 14 residues. With 4 bases clipped from V and 7 bases from J, the junction kept 7 bases outside the gene matches. CDR3 in DNA: TGTGCCAGCAGCCCCAGGGGGCTCACGAATGAGCAGTTCTTC. As protein: CASSPRGLTNEQFF.

This clonotype was recorded many times. The chain is built from TRBV5-1 and TRBJ1-5; D not certain. This CDR3 has 13 amino acids. Germline values: CDR1 SGHRS, CDR2 YFSETQ. Trimming took 0 bases from V and 5 from J, leaving 6 bases between them. The CDR3 region is CASSLAWDQPQHF. CDR3 sequence (DNA): TGCGCCAGCAGCTTGGCCTGGGATCAGCCCCAGCATTTT.